This T cell receptor beta chain derives from a study of blood T cell repertoires in COVID-19. Study-level information: T cells, B-cell-depleted T cells, or PBMCs supplied cDNA or gDNA.

CDR3 length: 22 residues. TCRdb keeps only in-frame clones here, not all; method: immunoSEQ multiplex PCR. The table lists roughly 180,000 clones, around 80% of them singletons. Study members were between roughly 18 and 100 years old and lived in 24 US regions. The sequencing sample was made of PBMCs or T cells enriched from blood (not recorded which). This TCR derives from a man in his 60s who had been exposed to COVID-19. The gene calls are TRBV21-1 and TRBJ2-3; TRBD1 reflects the table's D call only, with no check against the DNA. TRBV21-1 is marked as a pseudogene. Here the CDR3 DNA reads TGTGCCAGCAGCAAAGCGTCAAAAATTCCGGGACAGGTCTTTCACGGCACAGATACGCAGTATTTT. Its protein product is CASSKASKIPGQVFHGTDTQYF.